One T cell receptor (beta chain) is described in this entry. Its antigen is currently not known. No much larger clone is present one base from it, and per-base qualities are unavailable. CDR1 and CDR2 (SGHNT, YYREEE) derive from the germline V gene (reference sequence). Trimming at the junction amounts to 4 bases on V and 2 bases on J, and the germline ends lie 15 bases apart. Including the terminal cysteine and phenylalanine, the CDR3 comprises 15 residues. Only the CDR3 part of the read is kept: 45 bases, read in frame from the first base. The library was generated by the immunoSEQ multiplex PCR assay. TCRdb's version of the immuneACCESS table is confined to in-frame rearrangements and falls short of the full clone set. An unresolved V gene accounts for under half of the shortfall where checked; the remainder is of unknown origin. The sample table lists around 17,000 clones, roughly 90% of them with a count of one. Around 2% of the sample is held by the ten biggest clonotypes.

The data stem from a study of chemoradiotherapy in HPV16-positive cancers (dated by TCRdb to the early 2020s). Concerning the study at large: Candidate HPV-specific T-cell clones and common TCR motifs were defined by functional T-cell assays performed on cells from two HPV16-positive patients. The study asked whether T-cell immunity to the HPV oncoproteins E6 and E7 changes during chemoradiotherapy and whether this immunity affects survival. The candidate HPV-specific TCRs and motifs were then tracked in TCR repertoires from around 86 patients with HPV-related cancers.

Results and caveats for the whole study, not just this receptor: The functional definition of HPV-specific T cells was derived from only a couple of HPV16-positive patients, and the survival association was reported for HPV16-positive patients. In HPV16-positive patients, expansion of HPV-responsive T cells during chemoradiotherapy was found to be associated with improved recurrence-free survival. Expansion of candidate HPV-specific clones and E7-related TCR motifs was observed in the tumor microenvironment during treatment, whereas no such expansion was observed for non-HPV-specific T cells.

Repertoires were sampled multiple times during chemoradiotherapy, which allowed clonal expansion in the tumor microenvironment to be followed. The rearranged segments are TRBV5-4 and TRBJ2-5, with TRBD2 as a weak D call on 7 bases. The input for sequencing was blood, taken from a patient who underwent chemoradiotherapy. The receptor comes from a human donor with HPV-associated anogenital cancer. The CDR3 is CASSLGAGVQETQYF. The base sequence is TGTGCCAGCAGCCTGGGGGCGGGAGTTCAAGAGACCCAGTACTTC.